This TCR beta chain was sequenced in a study of sequential checkpoint blockade in melanoma (dated by TCRdb to the late 2010s). About the study as a whole: Using 1:1 randomization, the trial assigned patients either to first-line nivolumab followed by ipilimumab (arm A) or to ipilimumab followed by nivolumab (arm B). Maintenance nivolumab came after both trial sequences. Overall study outcomes, separate from this receptor: The model for predicting response that combines TCR metrics with mutation burden needs to be validated in larger, independent patient cohorts.

The immunoSEQ Assay was used to immunosequence TCRbeta CDR3 regions from genomic DNA. Before high-throughput sequencing, the genomic DNA was amplified using bias-controlled multiplex PCR. As for the authors' bioinformatics: To quantify the absolute abundance of each unique TCRbeta CDR3 region, the sequences were collapsed and filtered. Clonality, defined as 1 minus Pielou's evenness, was calculated using only productive rearrangements. A previously published method was used to identify clones whose frequencies were significantly greater in on-treatment samples than in baseline samples. Imported from immuneACCESS, the table was reduced by TCRdb to in-frame sequences with V and J called. These copies leave out some clones; in studies compared against another copy, an unresolved V gene accounts for under half, and the cause of the remainder is not known. V and J calls plus clone size are reproduced from that table; the DNA served to infer D and trimming. For this sample there are more than 9,500 clones; around 73% appear just once. Clones ranked in the top ten supply approximately 10% of the sample.

Note on this clone: Which antigen it targets is not known. No base-level quality is on record; no much larger clone is a single base apart.

From the cysteine through the phenylalanine, the CDR3 covers 17 amino acids. Of all the DNA, just the CDR3 is kept, 51 bases in frame from base 1. As encoded in the germline V gene, CDR1 is LGHNA while CDR2 is YNFKEQ. V is reduced by 0 bases and J by 2 bases, leaving a spacing of 13 bases between them. The treatment or condition label, read with the paper, signifies: randomized to nivolumab then ipilimumab (arm A) or the reverse (arm B). No trial patient had received prior DNA-damaging chemotherapy. A FACS Aria II flow cytometer was used to sort live CD3+CD8+ cells that were negative for CD19 and CD56 from thawed PBMCs. Samples were obtained from patients with melanoma enrolled in CheckMate 064, a randomized, open-label phase II trial of sequential checkpoint blockade. Peripheral blood mononuclear cells were collected by leukapheresis, purified with Ficoll-Paque, and frozen in human serum with approximately 9.4% DMSO. Right after sorting, the blood CD3+CD8+ cells were verified to be >95% pure, and DNA extraction followed.

Recombination linked TRBV4-2 to TRBJ1-4; no D gene can be assigned with confidence. The receptor's source is a human donor with melanoma. The sequencing here drew on CD8+ T cells sorted from blood (inferred from file names), taken from a patient given nivolumab and ipilimumab in sequence. The CDR3 reads as follows: CASSQDRRRRTNEKLFF. The DNA sequence is as follows: TGTGCCAGCAGCCAAGACCGGAGAAGGAGGACTAATGAAAAACTGTTTTTT.